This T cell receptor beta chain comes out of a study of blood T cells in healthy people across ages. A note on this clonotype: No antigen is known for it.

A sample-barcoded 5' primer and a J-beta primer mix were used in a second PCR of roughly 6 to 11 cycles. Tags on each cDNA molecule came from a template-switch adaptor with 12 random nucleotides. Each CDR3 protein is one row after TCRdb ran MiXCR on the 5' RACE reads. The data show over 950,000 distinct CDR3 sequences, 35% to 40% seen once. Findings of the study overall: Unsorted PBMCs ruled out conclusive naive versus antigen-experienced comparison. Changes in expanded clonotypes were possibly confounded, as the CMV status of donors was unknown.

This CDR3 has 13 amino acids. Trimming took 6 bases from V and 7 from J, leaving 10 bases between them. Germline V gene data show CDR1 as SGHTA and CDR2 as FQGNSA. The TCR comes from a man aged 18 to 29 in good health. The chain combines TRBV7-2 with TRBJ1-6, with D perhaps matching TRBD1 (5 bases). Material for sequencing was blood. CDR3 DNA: TGTGCCAGCAGTCGGACAAGAAATTCACCCCTCCACTTT. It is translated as CASSRTRNSPLHF.